A single sample gave rise to the 18 T cell receptor beta chains below, sequenced in a study of blood T cell repertoires in COVID-19 (dated by TCRdb to 2020 to 2021). The protocol used for the library was the immunoSEQ multiplex PCR assay. TCRdb holds this immuneACCESS table with in-frame rearrangements only. Some clones are missing; in checked studies, unresolved V genes explain under half, and the rest has no known cause. Counted in this sample were about 400,000 clones; 87% of them appeared once. The ten largest account for around 10% of the sample. The source material was PBMCs or T cells enriched from blood (not recorded which). The receptor set was obtained from a woman aged 45-65 years who had recovered from COVID-19.

The chain employs TRBV14 and TRBJ1-2, with D perhaps matching TRBD1 (5 bases). This CDR3 spans 14 amino acids. CDR1 is SGHDN and CDR2 is FVKESK in the germline V gene. Trimming left V 5 bases short and J 3 bases short, with 13 bases between. CDR3 sequence: CASSNIDRDYGYTF. In nucleotides, the CDR3 is TGTGCCAGCAGCAACATCGACAGAGACTATGGCTACACCTTC.

This chain links TRBV28 with TRBJ2-7; 7 bases fit TRBD2. This CDR3 is built from 14 residues. In germline, CDR1 is MDHEN, CDR2 SYDVKM. Trimming removed 3 bases from V and 3 bases from J; junction bases left unmatched: 5. The CDR3, as DNA: TGTGCCAGCAGTTTGTGGGGGGGGGACTACGAGCAGTACTTC. Translation: CASSLWGGDYEQYF.

This clone has just a few counts. V and J are TRBV29-1 and TRBJ1-2; TRBD1 might be the D (6 bases). V was trimmed by 7 bases and J by 6 bases, leaving 15 bases between them. Germline lookup yields CDR1 SQVTM and CDR2 ANQGSEA. CDR3 length equals 12 residues. The CDR3 nucleotides are TGCAGCGACAGGGACCCCTGGGATGGCTACACCTTC. Its protein product is CSDRDPWDGYTF.

The chain couples TRBV11-2 to TRBJ2-7; maybe TRBD2 (6 bases). This CDR3 spans 15 amino acids. Per germline, CDR1 SGHAT and CDR2 FQNNGV. V was clipped by 0 bases and J by 6 bases, with 15 bases between them. The CDR3 loop is CASSLDRIRGAEQYF. CDR3 sequence (DNA): TGTGCCAGCAGCTTAGATCGCATCCGCGGGGCCGAGCAGTACTTC. Based on the CDR3 plus reference TRBV11-2 and TRBJ2-7, the full variable domain is EAGVAQSPRYKIIEKRQSVAFWCNPISGHATLYWYQQILGQGPKLLIQFQNNGVVDDSQLPKDRFSAERLKGVDSTLKIQPAKLEDSAVYLCASSLDRIRGAEQYFGPGTRLTVT.

This sequence joins TRBV7-2 and TRBJ1-6; weak D call: TRBD1 (5 bases). Germline V gene lookup returns CDR1 SGHTA and CDR2 FQGNSA. V was cut by 7 bases and J by 4 bases, with 20 bases left in between. The CDR3 covers 17 residues. CDR3 loop: CASKSSRQSNYNSPLHF. The CDR3 region has the DNA TGTGCCAGCAAGTCCTCGCGACAGAGCAATTATAATTCACCCCTCCACTTT. Full variable domain (rest looked up from reference TRBV7-2 and TRBJ1-6): GAGVSQSPSNKVTEKGKDVELRCDPISGHTALYWYRQSLGQGLEFLIYFQGNSAPDKSGLPSDRFSAERTGGSVSTLTIQRTQQEDSAVYLCASKSSRQSNYNSPLHFGNGTRLTVT.

About this clone itself: This specimen includes other DNA sequences encoding the same CDR3. The gene calls are TRBV19 and TRBJ1-2; D is ambiguous. Germline CDR1 LNHDA, CDR2 SQIVND (reference sequence). The CDR3 runs 13 residues. Trimming left V 3 bases short and J 0 bases short, with 5 bases between. The CDR3 sequence is CASSMRTNYGYTF. CDR3 coding DNA: TGTGCCAGTAGTATGCGGACTAACTATGGCTACACCTTC.

CDR3 sequence: CASSEAGQGYEQYF. The CDR3 region has the DNA TGTGCCAGCAGTGAAGCGGGACAGGGATACGAGCAGTACTTC. This chain joins TRBV2 and TRBJ2-7; TRBD1 matches 9 bases. Trimming removed 0 bases from V and 4 bases from J; junction bases left unmatched: 1. The CDR3 is made up of 14 amino acids. Germline V gene lookup returns CDR1 SNHLY and CDR2 FYNNEI.

This clone was observed a handful of times. The chain joins TRBV6-5 to TRBJ1-2; 9 bases line up with TRBD1. Germline trimming cut 0 bases from V and 7 bases from J; bases unmatched to any gene: 9. Germline V CDR1 and CDR2: MNHEY, SVGAGI. The CDR3 is 16 residues long. The CDR3 bases are TGTGCCAGCAGTTACTCAGGTCTGGACAGGGGTTCTGGCTACACCTTC. It specifies CASSYSGLDRGSGYTF.

V and J are TRBV4-1 and TRBJ1-1; D possibly corresponds to TRBD1 (6 bases). The CDR3 runs 16 residues. V lost 0 bases to trimming and J lost 5 bases, with 16 bases between them. The germline V gene has CDR1 MGHRA and CDR2 YSYEKL. The DNA of the CDR3 is TGCGCCAGCAGCCAAGACCAGGCAGGGGCGCTGACTGAAGCTTTCTTT. It encodes CASSQDQAGALTEAFF.

Here the CDR3 reads CASSEMSSYNEQFF. Here the CDR3 DNA reads TGTGCCAGTAGTGAAATGAGCTCCTACAATGAGCAGTTCTTC. The chain couples TRBV19 to TRBJ2-1; D unclear. Trimming took off 5 bases at V and 0 bases at J, with 8 bases between the two ends. CDR3 length equals 14 residues. Germline CDR1 is LNHDA and CDR2 is SQIVND (reference sequence).

V and J are TRBV15 and TRBJ2-7, with 8 bases aligning to TRBD2. The junction had 4 bases not matched to a gene; V was cut back by 6 bases and J by 3 bases. From germline, CDR1 is LNHNV and CDR2 YYDKDF (reference sequence). The CDR3 length is 13 residues. For the CDR3, the DNA is TGTGCCACCAGACTAGCGGACGTCTACGAGCAGTACTTC. Protein: CATRLADVYEQYF. The entire variable domain, with the rest obtained from reference TRBV15 and TRBJ2-7, is as follows: DAMVIQNPRYQVTQFGKPVTLSCSQTLNHNVMYWYQQKSSQAPKLLFHYYDKDFNNEADTPDNFQSRRPNTSFCFLDIRSPGLGDTAMYLCATRLADVYEQYFGPGTRLTVT.

The chain is built from TRBV30 and TRBJ1-5; 11 bases line up with TRBD1. Germline V CDR1 and CDR2: GTSNPN, SVGIG (reference sequence). This CDR3 has 16 amino acids. After removal of 3 bases from V and 4 bases from J, the junction contained 8 bases not matched to a gene. The CDR3: CAWRSPGTGGNQPQHF. The CDR3 nucleotides read TGTGCCTGGAGGTCTCCCGGGACAGGGGGAAATCAGCCCCAGCATTTT.

This chain links TRBV19 with TRBJ1-3; the D gene is possibly TRBD1 (6 bases). Germline CDR1 reads LNHDA; CDR2 reads SQIVND (reference sequence). V lost 6 bases and J 7 bases, leaving 22 bases between the germline ends. This CDR3 comprises 16 residues. Here the CDR3 reads CASSLGGDTLTNTIYF. CDR3 coding DNA: TGTGCCAGTAGCCTGGGTGGGGACACTCTAACCAACACCATATATTTT.

This clone was seen once. This chain links TRBV7-6 with TRBJ2-3, with D tentatively TRBD1 (5 bases). This CDR3 has 16 residues. V shed 4 bases and J shed 1 base, with 15 bases lying between them. The germline V gene has CDR1 SGHVS and CDR2 FNYEAQ. CDR3 nucleotides: TGTGCCAGCAGCTCAAACAGGCGGCAGCGCACAGATACGCAGTATTTT. It translates to CASSSNRRQRTDTQYF.

The chain recombines TRBV28 with TRBJ2-7; TRBD1 agrees at 8 bases. V lost 8 bases to trimming and J lost 12 bases; unmatched junction nucleotides: 9. The CDR3 extends over 11 amino acids. CDR1 and CDR2 (germline): MDHEN, SYDVKM. The CDR3 loop reads CASLGGGTGYF. In DNA form, the CDR3 reads TGTGCCAGCCTCGGGGGCGGGACAGGGTACTTC.

V is TRBV6-5 and J is TRBJ2-2; the D gene is possibly TRBD1 (5 bases). This CDR3 is built from 15 residues. CDR1 is MNHEY and CDR2 is SVGAGI in the germline V gene. V was shortened by 0 bases and J by 8 bases, with 13 bases between the two germline ends. Written as DNA, the CDR3 is TGTGCCAGCAGTTACTCAGCAGGGCATGGGGGGGAGCTGTTTTTT. Translation: CASSYSAGHGGELFF.

The chain recombines TRBV6-5 with TRBJ2-7; 7 bases are shared with TRBD2. Germline loops: CDR1 MNHEY, CDR2 SVGAGI. The V and J ends lost 8 bases and 2 bases, in that order; junction bases with no gene match: 9. The CDR3 extends over 14 amino acids. CDR3 amino acids: CASHWVGGAYEQYF. The CDR3, as DNA: TGTGCCAGCCACTGGGTTGGGGGGGCCTACGAGCAGTACTTC.

This chain uses TRBV7-8 with TRBJ2-5, with TRBD2 identical over 15 bases. The CDR3 extends over 20 amino acids. V was clipped by 1 base and J by 7 bases; unmatched bases: 16. The germline CDR1 and CDR2 sequences are SGHVS and FQNEAQ. The CDR3, as DNA: TGTGCCAGCAGCTTAGATTATACCGGACTAGCGGGGGGGCACGAGGTGACCCAGTACTTC. It yields the protein CASSLDYTGLAGGHEVTQYF.